The present TCR beta chain was sequenced within a study of T cell changes during pregnancy in multiple sclerosis (dated by TCRdb to between 2018 and 2021). With respect to the entire study: In women with multiple sclerosis, the researchers looked at how the T cell repertoire shifted as pregnancy progressed.

Receptors were amplified or captured by the immunoSEQ multiplex PCR assay. TCRdb retrieved this table from immuneACCESS and kept in-frame rearrangements only. Not all clones are present; in checked studies, unresolved V genes account for under half, and no reason is known for the remainder. The sample table lists about 92,000 clones, approximately 92% of them with a count of one. The top ten hold about 2.6% of the sample. Reading from cysteine to phenylalanine, the CDR3 counts 11 amino acids. The only DNA kept is the CDR3, 33 bases in frame from the first base. CDR1 KGHSH and CDR2 LQKENI were looked up in the germline V gene. Deletion took 8 bases off V and 11 bases off J, with a span of 13 bases between the germline ends. Points on this clone: What antigen it recognizes has not been identified. One base away there is no much larger clone; base qualities are not given.

This receptor chain uses TRBV18 and TRBJ1-5, with an unclear D gene assignment. The TCR was taken from a female donor with multiple sclerosis, enrolled in a pregnancy study. Sequenced material: peripheral blood, taken in the first trimester of pregnancy. The CDR3 protein sequence reads: CASRADQAQHF. The DNA is TGTGCCAGCCGCGCTGATCAAGCCCAGCATTTT.